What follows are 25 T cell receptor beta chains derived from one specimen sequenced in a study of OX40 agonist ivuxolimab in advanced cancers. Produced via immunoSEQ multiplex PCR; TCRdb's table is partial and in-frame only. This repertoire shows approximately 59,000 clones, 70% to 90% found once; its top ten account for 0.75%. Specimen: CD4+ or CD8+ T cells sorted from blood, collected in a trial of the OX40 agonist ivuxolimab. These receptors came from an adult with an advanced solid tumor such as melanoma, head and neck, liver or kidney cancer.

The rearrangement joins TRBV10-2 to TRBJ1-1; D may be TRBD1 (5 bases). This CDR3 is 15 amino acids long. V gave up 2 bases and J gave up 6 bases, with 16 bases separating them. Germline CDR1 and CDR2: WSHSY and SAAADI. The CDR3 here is CASSEIWGRVSEAFF. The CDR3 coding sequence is TGCGCCAGCAGTGAGATTTGGGGGAGGGTGTCTGAAGCTTTCTTT.

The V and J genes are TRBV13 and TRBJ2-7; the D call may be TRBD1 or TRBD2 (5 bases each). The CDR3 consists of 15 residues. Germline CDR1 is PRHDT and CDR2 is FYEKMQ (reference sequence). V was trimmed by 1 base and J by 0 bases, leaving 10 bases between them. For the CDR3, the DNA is TGTGCCAGCAGCTTAGTTGGGGGTACCTCCTACGAGCAGTACTTC. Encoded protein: CASSLVGGTSYEQYF.

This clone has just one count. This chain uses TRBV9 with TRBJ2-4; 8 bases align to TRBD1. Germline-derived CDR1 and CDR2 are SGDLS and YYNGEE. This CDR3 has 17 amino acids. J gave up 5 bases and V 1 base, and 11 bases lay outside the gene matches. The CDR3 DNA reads TGTGCCAGCAGCGTATCCGCTGGGCGACAGGGGCAAAACATTCAGTACTTC. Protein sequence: CASSVSAGRQGQNIQYF.

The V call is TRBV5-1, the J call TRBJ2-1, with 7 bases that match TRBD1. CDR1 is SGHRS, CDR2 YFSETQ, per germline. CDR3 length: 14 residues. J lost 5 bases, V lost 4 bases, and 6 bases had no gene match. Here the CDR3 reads CASSVKGANNEQFF. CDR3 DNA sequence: TGCGCCAGCAGCGTGAAGGGGGCGAACAATGAGCAGTTCTTC.

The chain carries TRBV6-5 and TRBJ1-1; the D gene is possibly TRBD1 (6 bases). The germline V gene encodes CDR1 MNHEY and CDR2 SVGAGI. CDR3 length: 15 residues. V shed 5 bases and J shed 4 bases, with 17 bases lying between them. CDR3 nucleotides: TGTGCCAGCAGTCGACGACAGGTGGATCGCACTGAAGCTTTCTTT. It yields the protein CASSRRQVDRTEAFF.

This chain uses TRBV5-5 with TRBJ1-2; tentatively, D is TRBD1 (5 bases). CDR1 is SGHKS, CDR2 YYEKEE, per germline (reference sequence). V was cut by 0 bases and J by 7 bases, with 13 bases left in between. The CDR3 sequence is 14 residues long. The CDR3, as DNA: TGTGCCAGCAGCTTGGTTACCCTGGGGGGTGGCTACACCTTC. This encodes CASSLVTLGGGYTF.

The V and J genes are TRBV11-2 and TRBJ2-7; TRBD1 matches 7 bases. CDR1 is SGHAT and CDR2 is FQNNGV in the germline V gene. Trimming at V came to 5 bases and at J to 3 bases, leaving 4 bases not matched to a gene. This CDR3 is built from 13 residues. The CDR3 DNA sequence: TGTGCCAGCAGCCCGGGACAGTACTACGAGCAGTACTTC. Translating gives CASSPGQYYEQYF.

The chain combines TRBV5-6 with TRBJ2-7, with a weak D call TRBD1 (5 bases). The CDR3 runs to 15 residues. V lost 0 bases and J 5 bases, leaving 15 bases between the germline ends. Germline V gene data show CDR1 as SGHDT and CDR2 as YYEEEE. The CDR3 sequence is CASSLGQGIDDEQYF. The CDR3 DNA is TGTGCCAGCAGCTTGGGGCAGGGAATAGACGACGAGCAGTACTTC.

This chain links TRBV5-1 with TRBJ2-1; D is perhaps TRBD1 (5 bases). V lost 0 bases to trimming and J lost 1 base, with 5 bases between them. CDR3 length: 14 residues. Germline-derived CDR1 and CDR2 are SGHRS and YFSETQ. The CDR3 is CASSLEGSYNEQFF. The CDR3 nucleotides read TGCGCCAGCAGCTTGGAGGGGTCCTACAATGAGCAGTTCTTC.

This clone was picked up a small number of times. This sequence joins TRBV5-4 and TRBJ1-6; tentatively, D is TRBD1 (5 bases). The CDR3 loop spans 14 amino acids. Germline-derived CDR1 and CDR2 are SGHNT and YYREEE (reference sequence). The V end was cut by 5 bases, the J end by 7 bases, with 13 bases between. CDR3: CASRGRTVNSPLHF. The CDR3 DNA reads TGTGCCAGCAGGGGACGGACGGTGAATTCACCCCTCCACTTT.

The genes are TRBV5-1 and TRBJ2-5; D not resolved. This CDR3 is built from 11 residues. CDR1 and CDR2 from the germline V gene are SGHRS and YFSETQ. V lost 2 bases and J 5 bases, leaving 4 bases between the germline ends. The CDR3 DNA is TGCGCCAGCAGCTTTAAGGAGACCCAGTACTTC. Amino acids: CASSFKETQYF.

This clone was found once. Here the CDR3 DNA reads TGTGCCAGCAGCCACCGGGACTCCACCAATGAGCAGTTCTTC. As protein: CASSHRDSTNEQFF. This chain joins TRBV6-6 and TRBJ2-1, with a tentative D call TRBD2 (6 bases). Per germline, CDR1 MNHNY and CDR2 SVGAGI (reference sequence). The V end was cut by 6 bases, the J end by 6 bases, with 15 bases between. The CDR3 has 14 amino acids.

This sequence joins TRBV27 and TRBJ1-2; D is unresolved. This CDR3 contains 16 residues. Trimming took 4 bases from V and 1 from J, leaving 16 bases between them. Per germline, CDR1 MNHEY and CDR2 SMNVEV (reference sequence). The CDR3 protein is CASSSAGGRYNYGYTF. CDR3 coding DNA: TGTGCCAGCAGTTCAGCAGGTGGCAGATATAACTATGGCTACACCTTC.

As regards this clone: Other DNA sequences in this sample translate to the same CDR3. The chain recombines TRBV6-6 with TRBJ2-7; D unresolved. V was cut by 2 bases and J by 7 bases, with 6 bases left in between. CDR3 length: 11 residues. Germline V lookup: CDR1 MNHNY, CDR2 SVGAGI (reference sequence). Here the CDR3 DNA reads TGTGCCAGCAGTTACCTTGGAGAGCAGTACTTC. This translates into CASSYLGEQYF.

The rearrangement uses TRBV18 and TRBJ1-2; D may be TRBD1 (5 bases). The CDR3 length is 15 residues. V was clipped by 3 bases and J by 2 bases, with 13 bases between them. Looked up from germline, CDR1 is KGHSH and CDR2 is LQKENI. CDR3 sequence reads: CASSPDGGLNYGYTF. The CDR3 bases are TGTGCCAGCTCACCTGACGGGGGGTTGAACTATGGCTACACCTTC. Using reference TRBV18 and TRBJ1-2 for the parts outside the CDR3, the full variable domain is NAGVMQNPRHLVRRRGQEARLRCSPMKGHSHVYWYRQLPEEGLKFMVYLQKENIIDESGMPKERFSAEFPKEGPSILRIQQVVRGDSAAYFCASSPDGGLNYGYTFGSGTRLTVV.

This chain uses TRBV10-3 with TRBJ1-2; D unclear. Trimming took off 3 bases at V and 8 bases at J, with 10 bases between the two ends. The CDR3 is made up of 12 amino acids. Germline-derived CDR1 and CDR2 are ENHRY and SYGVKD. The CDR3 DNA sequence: TGTGCCATCAGTGAAACCGGAGGGGGCTACACCTTC. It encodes CAISETGGGYTF.

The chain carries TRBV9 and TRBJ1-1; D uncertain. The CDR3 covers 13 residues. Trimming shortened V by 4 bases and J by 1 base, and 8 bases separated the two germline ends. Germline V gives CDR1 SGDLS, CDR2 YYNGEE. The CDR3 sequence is CASSRDPNTEAFF. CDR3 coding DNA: TGTGCCAGCAGCAGAGACCCGAACACTGAAGCTTTCTTT.

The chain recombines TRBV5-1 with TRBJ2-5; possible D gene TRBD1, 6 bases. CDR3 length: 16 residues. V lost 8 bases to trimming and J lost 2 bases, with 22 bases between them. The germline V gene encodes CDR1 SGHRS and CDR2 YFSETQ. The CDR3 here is CASSAGTRPSQETQYF. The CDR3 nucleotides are TGCGCCAGTTCCGCCGGGACAAGGCCTTCTCAAGAGACCCAGTACTTC.

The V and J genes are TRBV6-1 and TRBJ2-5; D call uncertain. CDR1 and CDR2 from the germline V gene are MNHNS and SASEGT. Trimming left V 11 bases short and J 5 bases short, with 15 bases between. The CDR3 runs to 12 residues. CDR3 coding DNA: TGTGCCTCCAGGAGTTCTGGGGAGACCCAGTACTTC. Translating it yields CASRSSGETQYF.

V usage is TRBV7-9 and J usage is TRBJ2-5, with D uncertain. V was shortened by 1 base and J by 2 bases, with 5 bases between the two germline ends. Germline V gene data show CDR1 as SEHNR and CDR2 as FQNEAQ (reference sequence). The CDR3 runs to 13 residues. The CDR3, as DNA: TGTGCCAGCAGCTTAGGGGGACAAGAGACCCAGTACTTC. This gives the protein CASSLGGQETQYF.

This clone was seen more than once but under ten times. CDR3 nucleotide sequence: TGTGCCAGTAGTATCCGGGACCGCGCCTACGAGCAGTACTTC. Translating gives CASSIRDRAYEQYF. The chain carries TRBV19 and TRBJ2-7, with D possibly being TRBD1 or TRBD2 (5 bases each). From germline, CDR1 is LNHDA and CDR2 SQIVND (reference sequence). The germline V and J ends were trimmed by 3 bases and 2 bases, with 11 bases remaining between them. The length of the CDR3 is 14 residues.

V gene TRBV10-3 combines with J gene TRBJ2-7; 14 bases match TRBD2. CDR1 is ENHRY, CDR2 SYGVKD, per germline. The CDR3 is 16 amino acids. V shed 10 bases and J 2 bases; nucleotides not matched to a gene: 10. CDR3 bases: TGTGCCACCAAAGCCGGACTAGCGGGGGGTGCCTACGAGCAGTACTTC. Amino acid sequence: CATKAGLAGGAYEQYF.

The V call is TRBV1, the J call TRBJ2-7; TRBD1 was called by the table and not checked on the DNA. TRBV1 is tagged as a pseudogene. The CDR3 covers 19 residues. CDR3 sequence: CTSSPWTGRRENKIYEQYF. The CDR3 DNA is TGCACCAGCAGCCCCTGGACAGGGAGAAGGGAAAATAAAATTTACGAGCAGTACTTC.

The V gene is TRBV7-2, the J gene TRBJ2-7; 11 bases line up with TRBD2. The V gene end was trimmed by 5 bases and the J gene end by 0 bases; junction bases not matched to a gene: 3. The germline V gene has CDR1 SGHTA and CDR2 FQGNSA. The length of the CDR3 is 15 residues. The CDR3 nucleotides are TGTGCCAGCAGCACGACTAGCGGGATCTCCTACGAGCAGTACTTC. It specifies CASSTTSGISYEQYF.

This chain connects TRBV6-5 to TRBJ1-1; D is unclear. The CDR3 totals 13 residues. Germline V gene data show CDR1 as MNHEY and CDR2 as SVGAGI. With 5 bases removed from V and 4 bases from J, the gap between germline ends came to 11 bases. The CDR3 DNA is TGTGCCAGCAGTCGCGAGGTAGGCACTGAAGCTTTCTTT. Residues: CASSREVGTEAFF.